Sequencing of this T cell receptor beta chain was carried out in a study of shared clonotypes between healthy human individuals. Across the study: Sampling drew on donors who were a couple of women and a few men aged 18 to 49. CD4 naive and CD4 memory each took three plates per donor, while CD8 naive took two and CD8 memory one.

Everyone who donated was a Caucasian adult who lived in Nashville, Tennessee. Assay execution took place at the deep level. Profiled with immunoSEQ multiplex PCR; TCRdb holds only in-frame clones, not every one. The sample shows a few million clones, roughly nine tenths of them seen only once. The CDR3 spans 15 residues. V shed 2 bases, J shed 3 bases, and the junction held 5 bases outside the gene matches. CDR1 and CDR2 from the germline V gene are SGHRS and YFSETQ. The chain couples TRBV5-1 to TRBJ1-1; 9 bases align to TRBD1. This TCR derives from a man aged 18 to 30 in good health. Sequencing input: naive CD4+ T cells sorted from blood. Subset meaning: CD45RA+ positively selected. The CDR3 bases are TGCGCCAGCAGCTTAACAGGGGGCGCGGACACTGAAGCTTTCTTT. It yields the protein CASSLTGGADTEAFF. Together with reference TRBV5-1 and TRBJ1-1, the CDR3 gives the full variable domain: KAGVTQTPRYLIKTRGQQVTLSCSPISGHRSVSWYQQTPGQGLQFLFEYFSETQRNKGNFPGRFSGRQFSNSRSEMNVSTLELGDSALYLCASSLTGGADTEAFFGQGTRLTVV.